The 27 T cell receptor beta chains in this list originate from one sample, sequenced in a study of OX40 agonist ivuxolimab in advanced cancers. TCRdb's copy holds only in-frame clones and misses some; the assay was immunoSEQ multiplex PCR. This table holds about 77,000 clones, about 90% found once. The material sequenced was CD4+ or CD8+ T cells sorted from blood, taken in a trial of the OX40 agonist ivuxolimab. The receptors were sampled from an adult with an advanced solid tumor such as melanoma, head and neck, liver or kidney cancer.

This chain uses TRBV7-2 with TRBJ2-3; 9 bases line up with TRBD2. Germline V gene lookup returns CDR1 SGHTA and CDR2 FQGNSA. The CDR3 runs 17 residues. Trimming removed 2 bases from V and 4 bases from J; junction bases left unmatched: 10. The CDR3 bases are TGTGCCAGCAGCTTAAAACGGCGGGGGGGCGGCGCAGATACGCAGTATTTT. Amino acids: CASSLKRRGGGADTQYF.

The CDR3 coding sequence is TGTGCCAGCAGCGGTATACCCCCGGCCGGGGAGCTGTTTTTT. Protein sequence: CASSGIPPAGELFF. V usage is TRBV9 and J usage is TRBJ2-2; no reliable D call. The V gene lost 3 bases and the J gene lost 6 bases, with 12 bases spanning the gap. The germline gives CDR1 SGDLS, CDR2 YYNGEE. The CDR3 runs 14 residues.

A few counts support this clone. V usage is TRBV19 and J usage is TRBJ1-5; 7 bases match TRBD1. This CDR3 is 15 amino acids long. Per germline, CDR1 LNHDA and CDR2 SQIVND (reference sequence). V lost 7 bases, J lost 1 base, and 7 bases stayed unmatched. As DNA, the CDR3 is TGTGCCAGTACCTACTCCAGGGGGAGCAATCAGCCCCAGCATTTT. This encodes CASTYSRGSNQPQHF.

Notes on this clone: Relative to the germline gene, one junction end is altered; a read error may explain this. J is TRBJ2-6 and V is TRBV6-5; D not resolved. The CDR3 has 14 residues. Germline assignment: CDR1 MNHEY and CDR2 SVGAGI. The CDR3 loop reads CASRYYDGANVLTF. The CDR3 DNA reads TGTGCCAGCAGATACTATGATGGGGCCAACGTCCTGACTTTC.

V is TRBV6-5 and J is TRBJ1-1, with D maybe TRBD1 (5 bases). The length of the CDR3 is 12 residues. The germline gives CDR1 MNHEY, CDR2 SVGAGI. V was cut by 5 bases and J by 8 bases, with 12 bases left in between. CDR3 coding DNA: TGTGCCAGCAGTAGGGACGGCTCCGAAGCTTTCTTT. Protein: CASSRDGSEAFF.

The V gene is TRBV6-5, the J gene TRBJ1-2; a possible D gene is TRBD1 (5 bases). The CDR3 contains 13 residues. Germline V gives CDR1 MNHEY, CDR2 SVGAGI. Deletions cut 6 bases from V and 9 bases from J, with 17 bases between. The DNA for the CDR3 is TGTGCCAGCAGACCTCGACAGCCTCAGAGCTACACCTTC. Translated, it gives CASRPRQPQSYTF.

The CDR3 reads CASSLSPSGRSGQYF. CDR3 nucleotides: TGTGCCAGCAGCTTGTCACCTAGCGGGAGGAGTGGACAGTACTTC. V usage is TRBV5-5 and J usage is TRBJ2-4, with TRBD2 identical over 11 bases. The CDR3 spans 15 residues. The germline V gene has CDR1 SGHKS and CDR2 YYEKEE (reference sequence). V dropped 1 base and J dropped 13; count of bases not matched to a gene: 10.

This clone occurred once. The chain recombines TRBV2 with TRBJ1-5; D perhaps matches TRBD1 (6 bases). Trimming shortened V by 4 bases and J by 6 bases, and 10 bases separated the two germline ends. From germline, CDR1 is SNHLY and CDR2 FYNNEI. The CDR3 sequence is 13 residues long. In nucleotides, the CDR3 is TGTGCCAGCAGTGGGGAGGGGGTTCAGCCCCAGCATTTT. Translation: CASSGEGVQPQHF.

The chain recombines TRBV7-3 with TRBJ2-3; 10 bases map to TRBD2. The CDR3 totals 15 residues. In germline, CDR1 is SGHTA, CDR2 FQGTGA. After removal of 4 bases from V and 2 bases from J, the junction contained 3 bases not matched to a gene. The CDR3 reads CASSSTSGVTDTQYF. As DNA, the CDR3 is TGTGCCAGCAGCTCTACTAGCGGGGTCACAGATACGCAGTATTTT.

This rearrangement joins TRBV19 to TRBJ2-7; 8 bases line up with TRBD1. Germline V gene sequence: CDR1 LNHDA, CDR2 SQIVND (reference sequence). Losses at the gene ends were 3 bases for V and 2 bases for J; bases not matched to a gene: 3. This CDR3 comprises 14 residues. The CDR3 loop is CASSISTGAYEQYF. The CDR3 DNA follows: TGTGCCAGTAGTATCTCGACAGGGGCCTACGAGCAGTACTTC.

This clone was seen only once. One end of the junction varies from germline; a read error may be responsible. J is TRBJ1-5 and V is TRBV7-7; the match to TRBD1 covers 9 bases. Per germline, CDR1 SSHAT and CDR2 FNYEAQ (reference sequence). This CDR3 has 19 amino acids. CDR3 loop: CASSLARTGAWGWSQPQHF. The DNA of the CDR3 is TGTGCTAGCAGCTTAGCTAGGACAGGGGCATGGGGCTGGTCTCAGCCCCAGCATTTT.

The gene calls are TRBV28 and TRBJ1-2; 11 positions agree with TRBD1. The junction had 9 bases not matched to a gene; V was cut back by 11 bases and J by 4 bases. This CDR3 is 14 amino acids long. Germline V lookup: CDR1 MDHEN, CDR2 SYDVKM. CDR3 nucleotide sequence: TGTGCCTGCCGGGACAGGGGGGGTAGCTATGGCTACACCTTC. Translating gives CACRDRGGSYGYTF.

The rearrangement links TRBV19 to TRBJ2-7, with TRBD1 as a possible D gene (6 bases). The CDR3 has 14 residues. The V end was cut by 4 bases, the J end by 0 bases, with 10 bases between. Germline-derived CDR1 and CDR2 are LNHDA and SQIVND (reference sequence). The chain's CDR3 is CASSTQQGSYEQYF. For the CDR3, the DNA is TGTGCCAGTAGTACCCAACAGGGCTCCTACGAGCAGTACTTC.

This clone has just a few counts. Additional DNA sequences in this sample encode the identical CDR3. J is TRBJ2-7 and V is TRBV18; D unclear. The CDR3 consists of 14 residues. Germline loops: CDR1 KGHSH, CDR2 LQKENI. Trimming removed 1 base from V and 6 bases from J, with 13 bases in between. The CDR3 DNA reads TGTGCCAGCTCACCACAGGGTAGGGTTTTCGAGCAGTACTTC. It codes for CASSPQGRVFEQYF.

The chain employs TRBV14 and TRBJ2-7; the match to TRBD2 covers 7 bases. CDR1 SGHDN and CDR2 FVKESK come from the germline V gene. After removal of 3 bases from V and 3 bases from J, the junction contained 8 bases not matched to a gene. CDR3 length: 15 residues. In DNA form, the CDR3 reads TGTGCCAGCAGCCATACGGGGGGAGGACGCTACGAGCAGTACTTC. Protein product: CASSHTGGGRYEQYF.

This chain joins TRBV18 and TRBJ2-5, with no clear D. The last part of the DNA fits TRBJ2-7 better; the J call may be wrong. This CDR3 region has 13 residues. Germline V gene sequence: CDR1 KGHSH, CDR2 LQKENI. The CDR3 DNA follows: TGTGCCAGCTCACCTAGGCTTTCATACGAGCAGTACTTC. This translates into CASSPRLSYEQYF.

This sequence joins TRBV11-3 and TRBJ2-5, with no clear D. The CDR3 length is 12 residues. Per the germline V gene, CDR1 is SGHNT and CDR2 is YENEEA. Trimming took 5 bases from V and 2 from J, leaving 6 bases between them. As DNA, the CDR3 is TGTGCCAGCAGCCCCAGTCAAGAGACCCAGTACTTC. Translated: CASSPSQETQYF.

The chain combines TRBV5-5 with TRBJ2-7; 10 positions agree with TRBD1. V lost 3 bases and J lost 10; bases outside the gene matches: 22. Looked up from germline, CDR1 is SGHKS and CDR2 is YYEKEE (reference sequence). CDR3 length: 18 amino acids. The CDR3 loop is CASSSLGTGDQPPTRQYF. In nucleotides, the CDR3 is TGTGCCAGCAGCTCTCTCGGGACAGGGGACCAACCTCCTACGAGACAGTACTTC.

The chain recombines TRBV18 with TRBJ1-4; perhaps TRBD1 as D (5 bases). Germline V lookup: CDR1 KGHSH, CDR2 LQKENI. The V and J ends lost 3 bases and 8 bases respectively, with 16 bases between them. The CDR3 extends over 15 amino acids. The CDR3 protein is CASSPMRESGEKLFF. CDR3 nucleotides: TGTGCCAGCTCACCGATGAGGGAATCAGGGGAAAAACTGTTTTTT.

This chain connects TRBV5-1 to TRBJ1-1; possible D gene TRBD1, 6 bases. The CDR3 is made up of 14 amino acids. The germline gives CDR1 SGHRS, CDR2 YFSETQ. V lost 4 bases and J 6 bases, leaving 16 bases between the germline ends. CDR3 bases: TGCGCCAGCAGCCCCCAATACCGACAGGCTGAAGCTTTCTTT. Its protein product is CASSPQYRQAEAFF.

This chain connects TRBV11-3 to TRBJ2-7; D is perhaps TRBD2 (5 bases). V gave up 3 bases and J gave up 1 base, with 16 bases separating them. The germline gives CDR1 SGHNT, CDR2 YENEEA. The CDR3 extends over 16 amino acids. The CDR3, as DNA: TGTGCCAGCAGCTTTGCTCTGGTCCGGGGATCCTACGAGCAGTACTTC. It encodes CASSFALVRGSYEQYF.

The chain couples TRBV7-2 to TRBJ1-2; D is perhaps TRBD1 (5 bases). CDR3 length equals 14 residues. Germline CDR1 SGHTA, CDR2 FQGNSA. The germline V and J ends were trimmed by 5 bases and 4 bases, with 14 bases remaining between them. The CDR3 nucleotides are TGTGCCAGCAGCCAGGCGGGACGGGGCTATGGCTACACCTTC. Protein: CASSQAGRGYGYTF.

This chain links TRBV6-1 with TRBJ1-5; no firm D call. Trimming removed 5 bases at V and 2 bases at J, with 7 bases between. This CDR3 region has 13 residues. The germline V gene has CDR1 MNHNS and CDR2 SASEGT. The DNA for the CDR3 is TGTGCCAGCAGTCCGGCGGGCAATCAGCCCCAGCATTTT. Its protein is CASSPAGNQPQHF.

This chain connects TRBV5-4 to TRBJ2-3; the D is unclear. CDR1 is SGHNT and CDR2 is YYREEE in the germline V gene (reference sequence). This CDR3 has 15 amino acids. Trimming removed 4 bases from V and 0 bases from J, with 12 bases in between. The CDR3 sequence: CASSRAETSTDTQYF. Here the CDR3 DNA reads TGTGCCAGCAGCCGAGCAGAGACTAGCACAGATACGCAGTATTTT.

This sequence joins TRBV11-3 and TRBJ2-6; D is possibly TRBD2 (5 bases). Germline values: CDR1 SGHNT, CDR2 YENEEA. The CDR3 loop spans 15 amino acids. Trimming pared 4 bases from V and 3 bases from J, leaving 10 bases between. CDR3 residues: CASSWTGIGANVLTF. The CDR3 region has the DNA TGTGCCAGCAGCTGGACCGGGATTGGGGCCAACGTCCTGACTTTC.

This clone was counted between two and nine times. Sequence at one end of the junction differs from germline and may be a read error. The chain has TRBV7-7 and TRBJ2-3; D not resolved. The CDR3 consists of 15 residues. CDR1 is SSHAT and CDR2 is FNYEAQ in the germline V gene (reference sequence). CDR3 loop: CASSLGLLDADTQYF. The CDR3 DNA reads TGTGCTAGCAGCTTAGGCCTTTTGGACGCAGATACGCAGTATTTT.

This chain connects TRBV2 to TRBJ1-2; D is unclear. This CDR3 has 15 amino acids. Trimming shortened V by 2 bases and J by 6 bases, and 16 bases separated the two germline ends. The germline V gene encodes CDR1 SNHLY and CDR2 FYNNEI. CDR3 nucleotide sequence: TGTGCCAGCAGTGAATATTCGGTGGGGTTGGATGGCTACACCTTC. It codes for CASSEYSVGLDGYTF.